These T cell receptor beta chains were read from a single sample in a study of control samples from healthy donors and cancer patients. Generated by immunoSEQ multiplex PCR, the TCRdb table keeps only in-frame clones and is missing some. The repertoire consists of 55,000 to 85,000 clones, with over 85% occurring once and the leading ten covering around 19%. The sequenced sample consisted of PBMCs. These receptors all come from a man in his sixties with lung cancer. CDR3s include the opening cysteine and the closing phenylalanine or tryptophan. A D gene is named only where the DNA matches it firmly.

cdr3_nt cdr3_aa d_call v_call cdr3_length j_call
TGTGCCACCAGTGACCCGGGACAGGCCACCGGGGAGCTGTTTTTT CATSDPGQATGELFF TRBD1 TRBV24-1 15 TRBJ2-2
TGCGCCAGCAGCCCCACCCCAGGAAAAGGAAATTCACCCCTCCACTTT CASSPTPGKGNSPLHF . TRBV4-1 16 TRBJ1-6
TGTGCCAGCTCATCCCTCCCACGCTCATCTAATTCACCCCTCCACTTT CASSSLPRSSNSPLHF . TRBV18 16 TRBJ1-6
TGTGCCAGCAGCCTATGGACAGGGTATGTGGCTGAAGCTTTCTTT CASSLWTGYVAEAFF TRBD1 TRBV14 15 TRBJ1-1
TGCAGCGCCTCTCGGTATGGGAATGAAAAACTGTTTTTT CSASRYGNEKLFF . TRBV29-1 13 TRBJ1-4
TGTGCCAGCAGCCCCCAGGAGACCCAGTACTTC CASSPQETQYF . TRBV7-2 11 TRBJ2-5
TGTGCCACCAGTGAGCCCAGCGGGGGGAAAAACATTCAGTACTTC CATSEPSGGKNIQYF TRBD2 TRBV24-1 15 TRBJ2-4
TGTGCCAGCTCAAGACTAGCGTTGGAGACCCAGTACTTC CASSRLALETQYF TRBD2 TRBV18 13 TRBJ2-5
TGTGCCAGCAGTACTAAAGGAGGGGAGAACAGAAGCAATCAGCCCCAGCATTTT CASSTKGGENRSNQPQHF . TRBV2 18 TRBJ1-5
TGTGCCACCAGCGGGAGACAGGGGGCAATCACTGAAGCTTTCTTT CATSGRQGAITEAFF TRBD1 TRBV15 15 TRBJ1-1
TGTGCCAGCAGGTCATCCGACCATGGCTACACCTTC CASRSSDHGYTF . TRBV6-5 12 TRBJ1-2
TGTGCCAGCAGCTCCGGACAGGGGAGTGATGGCTACACCTTC CASSSGQGSDGYTF TRBD1 TRBV7-3 14 TRBJ1-2
TGTGCCACCAGCGGACCGGCCGTGCGGGGACTAGCGGGGGGGGGACGCACAGATACGCAGTATTTT CATSGPAVRGLAGGGRTDTQYF TRBD2 TRBV24-1 22 TRBJ2-3
TGTGCCAGCAGCTTTTCGGGGAGACTCCGAGCCGGGGAGCTGTTTTTT CASSFSGRLRAGELFF . TRBV7-2 16 TRBJ2-2